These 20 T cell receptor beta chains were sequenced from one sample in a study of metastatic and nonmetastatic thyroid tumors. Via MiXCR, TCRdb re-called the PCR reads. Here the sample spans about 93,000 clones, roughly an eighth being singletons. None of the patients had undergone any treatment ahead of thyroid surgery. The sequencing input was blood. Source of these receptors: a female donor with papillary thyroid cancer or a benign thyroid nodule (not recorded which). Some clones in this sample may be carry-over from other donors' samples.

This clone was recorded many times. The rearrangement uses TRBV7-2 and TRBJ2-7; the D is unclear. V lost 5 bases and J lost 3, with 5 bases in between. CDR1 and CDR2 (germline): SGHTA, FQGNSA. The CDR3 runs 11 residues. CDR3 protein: CASSPDYEQYF. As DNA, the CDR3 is TGTGCCAGCAGCCCGGACTACGAGCAGTACTTC.

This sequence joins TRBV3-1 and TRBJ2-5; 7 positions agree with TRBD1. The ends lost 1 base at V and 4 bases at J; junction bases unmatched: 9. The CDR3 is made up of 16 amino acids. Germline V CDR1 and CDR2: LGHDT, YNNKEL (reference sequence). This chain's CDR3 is CASSQGIVTGPETQYF. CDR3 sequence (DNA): TGTGCCAGCAGCCAAGGAATAGTGACAGGGCCAGAGACCCAGTACTTC.

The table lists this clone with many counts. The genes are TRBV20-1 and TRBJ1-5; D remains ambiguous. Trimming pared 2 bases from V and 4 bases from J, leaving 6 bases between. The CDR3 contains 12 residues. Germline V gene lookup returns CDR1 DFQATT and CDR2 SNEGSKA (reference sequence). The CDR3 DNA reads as TGCAGTGCTAGACCTCTTAATCAGCCCCAGCATTTT. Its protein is CSARPLNQPQHF.

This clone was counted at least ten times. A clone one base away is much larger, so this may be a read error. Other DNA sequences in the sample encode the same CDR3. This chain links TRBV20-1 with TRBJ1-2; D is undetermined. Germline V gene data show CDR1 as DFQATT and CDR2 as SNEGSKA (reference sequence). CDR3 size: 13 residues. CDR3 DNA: TGCAGTGCTAGAGTCGATACCTCTCAAGGCTACACCTTT. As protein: CSARVDTSQGYTF.

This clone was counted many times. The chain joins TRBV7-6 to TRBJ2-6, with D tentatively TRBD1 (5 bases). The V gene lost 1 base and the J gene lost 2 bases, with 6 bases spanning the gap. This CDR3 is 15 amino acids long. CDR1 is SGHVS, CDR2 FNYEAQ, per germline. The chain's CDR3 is CASSLGGAGANVLTF. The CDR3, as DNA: TGTGCCAGCAGCTTAGGGGGCGCTGGGGCCAACGTCCTGACTTTC.

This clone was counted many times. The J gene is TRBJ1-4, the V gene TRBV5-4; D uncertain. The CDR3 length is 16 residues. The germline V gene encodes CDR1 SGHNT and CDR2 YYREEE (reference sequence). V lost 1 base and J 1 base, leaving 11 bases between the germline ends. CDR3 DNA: TGTGCCAGCAGCTTGAGAACCTGGGGAACTAATGAAAAACTGTTTTTT. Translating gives CASSLRTWGTNEKLFF.

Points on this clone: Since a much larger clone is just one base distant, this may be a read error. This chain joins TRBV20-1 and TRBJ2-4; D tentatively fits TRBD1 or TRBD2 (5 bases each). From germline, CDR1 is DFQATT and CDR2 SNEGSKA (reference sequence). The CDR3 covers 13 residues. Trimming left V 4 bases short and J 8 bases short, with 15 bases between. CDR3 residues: CSATRTTGDIQYF. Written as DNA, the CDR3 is TGCAGTGCTACCAGGACAACCGGGGACATTCAGTACTTC.

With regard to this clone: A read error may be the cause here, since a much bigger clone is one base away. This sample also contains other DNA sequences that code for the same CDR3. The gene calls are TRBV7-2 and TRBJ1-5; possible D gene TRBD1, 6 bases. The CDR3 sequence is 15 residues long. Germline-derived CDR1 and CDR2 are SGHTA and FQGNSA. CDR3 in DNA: TGTGCCAGCACCGAACAGGGTTTTAGCAATCAACCCCAGCATTTT. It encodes CASTEQGFSNQPQHF.

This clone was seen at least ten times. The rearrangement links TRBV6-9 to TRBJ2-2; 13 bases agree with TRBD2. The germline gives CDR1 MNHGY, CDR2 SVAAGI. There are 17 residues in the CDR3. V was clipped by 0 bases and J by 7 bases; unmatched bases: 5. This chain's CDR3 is CASSYSTSGRADGELFF. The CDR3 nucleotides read TGTGCCAGCAGTTATTCTACTAGCGGGAGGGCCGACGGGGAGCTGTTTTTT.

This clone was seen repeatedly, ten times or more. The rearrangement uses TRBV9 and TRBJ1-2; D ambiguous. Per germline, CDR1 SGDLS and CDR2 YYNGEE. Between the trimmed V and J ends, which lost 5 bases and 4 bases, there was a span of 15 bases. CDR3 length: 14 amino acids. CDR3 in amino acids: CASSAYDDRYGYTF. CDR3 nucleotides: TGTGCCAGCAGTGCGTACGACGACCGCTATGGCTACACCTTC.

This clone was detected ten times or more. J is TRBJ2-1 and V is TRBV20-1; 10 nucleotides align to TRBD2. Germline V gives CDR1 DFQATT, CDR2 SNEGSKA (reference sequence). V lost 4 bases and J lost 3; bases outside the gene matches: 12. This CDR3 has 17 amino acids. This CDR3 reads CSATGASGSFGYNEQFF. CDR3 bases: TGCAGTGCTACAGGGGCTAGCGGGAGTTTTGGCTACAATGAGCAGTTCTTC.

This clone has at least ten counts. The CDR3 loop reads CASSNPGTSGRALGDEQFF. The CDR3 DNA is TGTGCCAGTAGTAATCCTGGGACTAGCGGGAGGGCCCTCGGCGATGAGCAGTTCTTC. The chain uses TRBV19 and TRBJ2-1; 16 bases map to TRBD2. The CDR3 is 19 amino acids. V was pared by 4 bases and J by 8 bases, with 14 bases of the junction left unmatched. Germline V gene lookup returns CDR1 LNHDA and CDR2 SQIVND (reference sequence).

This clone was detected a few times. The chain's CDR3 is CASSLKTGNQPQHF. The CDR3 region has the DNA TGTGCCAGCAGTTTAAAAACGGGCAATCAGCCCCAGCATTTT. The chain recombines TRBV12-3 or TRBV12-4 with TRBJ1-5; D not resolved. The CDR3 consists of 14 residues. The V end lost 2 bases, the J end lost 2 bases, and 7 bases lay between the germline ends.

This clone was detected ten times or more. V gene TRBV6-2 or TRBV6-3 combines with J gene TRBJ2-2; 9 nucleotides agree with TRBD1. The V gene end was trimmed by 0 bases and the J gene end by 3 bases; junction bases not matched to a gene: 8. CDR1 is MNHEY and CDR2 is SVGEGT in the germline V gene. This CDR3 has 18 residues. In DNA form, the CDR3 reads TGTGCCAGCAGTTACTCGGAGACAGGGGGAAAGGACACCGGGGAGCTGTTTTTT. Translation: CASSYSETGGKDTGELFF.

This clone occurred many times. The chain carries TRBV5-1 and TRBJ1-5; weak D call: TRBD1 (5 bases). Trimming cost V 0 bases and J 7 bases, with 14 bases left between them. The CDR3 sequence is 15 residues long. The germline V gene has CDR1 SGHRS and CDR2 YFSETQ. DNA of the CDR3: TGCGCCAGCAGCTTGGAGGGGCAGGGTAACCAGCCCCAGCATTTT. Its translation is CASSLEGQGNQPQHF.

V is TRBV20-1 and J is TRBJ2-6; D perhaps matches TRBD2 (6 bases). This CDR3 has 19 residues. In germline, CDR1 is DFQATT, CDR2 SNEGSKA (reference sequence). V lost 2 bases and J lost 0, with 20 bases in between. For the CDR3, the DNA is TGCAGTGCTAGAATCTCGGTTGGGTTGGAGGGCTCTGGGGCCAACGTCCTGACTTTC. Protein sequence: CSARISVGLEGSGANVLTF.

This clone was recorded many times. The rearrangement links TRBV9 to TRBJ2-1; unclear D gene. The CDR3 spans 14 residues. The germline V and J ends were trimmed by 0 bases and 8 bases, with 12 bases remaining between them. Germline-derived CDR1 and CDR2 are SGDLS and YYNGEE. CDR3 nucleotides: TGTGCCAGCAGCGTAGACCCGGAGTTATATGAGCAGTTCTTC. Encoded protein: CASSVDPELYEQFF.

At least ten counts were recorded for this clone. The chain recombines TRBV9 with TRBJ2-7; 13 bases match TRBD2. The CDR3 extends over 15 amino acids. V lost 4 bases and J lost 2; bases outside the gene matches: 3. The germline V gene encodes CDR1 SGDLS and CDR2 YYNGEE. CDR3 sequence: CASSPGTSGTYEQYF. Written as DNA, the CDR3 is TGTGCCAGCAGCCCTGGGACTAGCGGGACCTACGAGCAGTACTTC. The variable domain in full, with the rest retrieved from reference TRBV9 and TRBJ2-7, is DSGVTQTPKHLITATGQRVTLRCSPRSGDLSVYWYQQSLDQGLQFLIQYYNGEERAKGNILERFSAQQFPDLHSELNLSSLELGDSALYFCASSPGTSGTYEQYFGPGTRLTVT.

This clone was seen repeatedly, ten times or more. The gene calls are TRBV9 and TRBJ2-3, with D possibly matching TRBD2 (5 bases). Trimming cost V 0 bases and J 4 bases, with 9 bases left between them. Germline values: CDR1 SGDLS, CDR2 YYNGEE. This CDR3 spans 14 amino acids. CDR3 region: CASSVVAGADTQYF. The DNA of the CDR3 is TGTGCCAGCAGCGTAGTGGCGGGTGCAGATACGCAGTATTTT.

CDR3 protein: CASSQDTAATVYEQYF. The CDR3 region has the DNA TGTGCCAGCAGCCAAGATACAGCGGCAACCGTCTACGAGCAGTACTTC. The chain is built from TRBV3-1 and TRBJ2-7; D is perhaps TRBD2 (5 bases). From germline, CDR1 is LGHDT and CDR2 YNNKEL (reference sequence). The V and J ends lost 0 bases and 3 bases respectively, with 15 bases between them. This CDR3 is built from 16 residues.